The clone carrying this TCR beta chain appeared a few times. Antigen: not known. This specimen belongs to a study of CD8 T cells in ankylosing spondylitis. Study-wide findings and caveats: Reports of some motif variants in reactive arthritis synovial fluid and blood predate this one. Reportedly, matched ankylosing spondylitis synovial fluid was significantly enriched for disease-linked clones.

The germline CDR1 and CDR2 sequences are MNHEY and SVGEGT. V was cut by 6 bases and J by 8 bases, with 11 bases left in between. This CDR3 comprises 12 residues. Via MiXCR, TCRdb re-called the 5' RACE reads, giving one row per CDR3 protein. The sample includes around 340,000 distinct CDR3 sequences, 20% of them seen just once. The sequencing input was blood, either unsorted or a sorted T cell fraction (not recorded which). V usage is TRBV6-2 or TRBV6-3 and J usage is TRBJ2-1; no reliable D call. This clonotype was sampled from a male donor with ankylosing spondylitis or in good health (not recorded which). The chain's CDR3 is CASSPSPDEQFF. The CDR3 DNA reads as TGTGCCAGCAGCCCATCGCCCGATGAGCAGTTCTTC.